The source of this T cell receptor (beta chain) is a study of T-cell reconstitution after alpha-beta-depleted transplantation in children. Preparation of the TCRbeta library was carried out with unique molecular identifiers. TCRdb passed the PCR reads through MiXCR, listing each CDR3 protein once. Of about 230,000 distinct CDR3 sequences in the sample, roughly 10% were seen once. Germline-derived CDR1 and CDR2 are SGHRS and YFSETQ. The V and J ends lost 5 bases and 5 bases, in that order; junction bases with no gene match: 15. The CDR3 is 17 residues long. This clonotype has ten or more counts. This chain connects TRBV5-1 to TRBJ2-3; TRBD1 aligns across 9 bases. The sequencing used PBMCs from the stem cell graft donor, collected from the stem cell graft. This clonotype was sampled from a human donor who donated a stem cell graft to a child with acute lymphoblastic leukemia. For the CDR3, the DNA is TGCGCCAGCAGTCAAGCCGCCGGGACAGGGTTGGAAGATACGCAGTATTTT. It is translated as CASSQAAGTGLEDTQYF.